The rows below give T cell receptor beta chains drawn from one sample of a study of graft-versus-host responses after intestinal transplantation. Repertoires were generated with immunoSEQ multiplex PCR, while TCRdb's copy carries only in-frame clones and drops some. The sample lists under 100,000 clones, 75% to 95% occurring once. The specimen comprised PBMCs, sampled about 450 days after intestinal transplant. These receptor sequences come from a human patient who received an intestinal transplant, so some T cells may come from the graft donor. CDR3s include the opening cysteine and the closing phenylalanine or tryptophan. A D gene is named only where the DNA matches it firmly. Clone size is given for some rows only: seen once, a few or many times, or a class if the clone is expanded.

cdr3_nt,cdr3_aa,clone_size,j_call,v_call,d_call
TGTGCCAGCAGTAAGCCTCCTCAGCGGGGGCAAGAGACCCAGTACTTC,CASSKPPQRGQETQYF,.,TRBJ2-5,TRBV28,TRBD2
TGTGCCAGCAGTTTACCCGACAGGGCTAATGAAAAACTGTTTTTT,CASSLPDRANEKLFF,.,TRBJ1-4,TRBV27,TRBD1
TGTGCCAGCAGCTTAGTGGGGGCGGACACCGGGGAGCTGTTTTTT,CASSLVGADTGELFF,.,TRBJ2-2,TRBV7-3,.
TGCGCCAGTGATAGCGGGGGGTCGGGCGAGCAGTACTTC,CASDSGGSGEQYF,.,TRBJ2-7,TRBV4-1,TRBD2
TGTGCCATCAGGCGTAACGACAGGAACACTGAAGCTTTCTTT,CAIRRNDRNTEAFF,.,TRBJ1-1,TRBV10-3,.
TGTGCTAGCAGCCCAAGACTAGCGGGGGTGGCGTACAATGAGCAGTTCTTC,CASSPRLAGVAYNEQFF,.,TRBJ2-1,TRBV7-7,TRBD2
TGTGCCAGCAGCCACGGACAGGGCCTGCTCTCGTACTTC,CASSHGQGLLSYF,.,TRBJ2-7,TRBV7-9,TRBD1
TGCAGTGTCCGCTCAGGGGACACCATATATTTT,CSVRSGDTIYF,.,TRBJ1-3,TRBV20-1,.
TGCGCCAGCAGCTTGTCGTACAGGGATGCAAGCTCCTACAATGAGCAGTTCTTC,CASSLSYRDASSYNEQFF,.,TRBJ2-1,TRBV5-1,.
TGTGCCAGCAGCCCGGGACTAGCGGGGTGGGGTGAGCAGTTCTTC,CASSPGLAGWGEQFF,once,TRBJ2-1,TRBV7-6,TRBD2
TGTGCCAGCAGTTACTCAGACGGGGAGCAGTACTTC,CASSYSDGEQYF,.,TRBJ2-7,TRBV6-6,.